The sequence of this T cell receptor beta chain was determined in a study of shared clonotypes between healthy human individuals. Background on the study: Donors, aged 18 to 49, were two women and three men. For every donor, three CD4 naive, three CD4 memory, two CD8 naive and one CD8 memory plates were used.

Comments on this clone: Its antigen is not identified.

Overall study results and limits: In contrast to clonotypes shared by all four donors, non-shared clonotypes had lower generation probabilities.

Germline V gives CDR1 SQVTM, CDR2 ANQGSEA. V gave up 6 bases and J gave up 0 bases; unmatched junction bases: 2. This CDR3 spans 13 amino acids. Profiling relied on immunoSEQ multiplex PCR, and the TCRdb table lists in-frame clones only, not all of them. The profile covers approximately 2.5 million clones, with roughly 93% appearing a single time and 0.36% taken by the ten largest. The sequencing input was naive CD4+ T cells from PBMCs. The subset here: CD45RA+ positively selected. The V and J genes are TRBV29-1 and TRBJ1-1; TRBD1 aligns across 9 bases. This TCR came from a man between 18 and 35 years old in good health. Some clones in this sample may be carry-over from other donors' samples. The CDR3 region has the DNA TGCAGCGTGGGGGACAGGGTGAACACTGAAGCTTTCTTT. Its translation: CSVGDRVNTEAFF.